Following are 13 T cell receptor beta chains from one sample sequenced in a study of EBV T-cell therapy then PD-1 blockade in nasopharyngeal carcinoma. As to treatment: AdE1-LMPpoly-expanded autologous EBV-specific T-cell therapy followed by anti-PD-1 nivolumab. Here immunoSEQ multiplex PCR was the method, and the copy in TCRdb shows in-frame clones only, minus some. The sample contains about 20,000 clones, 84% of which appear only once. The antigens for these receptors are not known. The input for sequencing was CD8+ T cells from blood, taken between days 25 and 35 from a patient whose treatment included autologous EBV-specific T cells and nivolumab. The receptor set was obtained from a man between 35 and 55 years old with nasopharyngeal carcinoma.

The chain links TRBV5-1 to TRBJ1-2; 7 nucleotides match TRBD1. Germline V gene data show CDR1 as SGHRS and CDR2 as YFSETQ. J gave up 8 bases and V 5 bases, and 15 bases lay outside the gene matches. This CDR3 region has 15 residues. This CDR3 reads CASSRAGDRISGYTF. The CDR3 nucleotides read TGCGCCAGCAGTCGAGCGGGGGACAGAATCAGCGGCTACACCTTC.

The V call is TRBV9, the J call TRBJ1-2, with D unresolved. Looked up from germline, CDR1 is SGDLS and CDR2 is YYNGEE. There are 12 residues in the CDR3. V gave up 0 bases and J gave up 7 bases, with 7 bases separating them. As DNA, the CDR3 is TGTGCCAGCAGCGTAGGTCCTGGTGGCTACACCTTC. Translation: CASSVGPGGYTF.

This clone was seen once. V usage is TRBV5-6 and J usage is TRBJ2-1; TRBD2 agrees at 10 bases. The CDR3 consists of 15 residues. Germline-derived CDR1 and CDR2 are SGHDT and YYEEEE. Losses at the gene ends were 4 bases for V and 6 bases for J; bases not matched to a gene: 7. The CDR3 here is CASSRATSGLNEQFF. The CDR3 DNA reads as TGTGCCAGCAGCAGGGCGACTAGCGGGCTCAATGAGCAGTTCTTC.

J is TRBJ2-3 and V is TRBV6-4; D possibly corresponds to TRBD2 (6 bases). V lost 3 bases to trimming and J lost 1 base, with 11 bases between them. Germline loops: CDR1 MRHNA, CDR2 SNTAGT. The CDR3 contains 15 residues. CDR3 residues: CASSEVAEGTDTQYF. The CDR3 region has the DNA TGTGCCAGCAGTGAAGTAGCGGAAGGCACAGATACGCAGTATTTT.

The DNA for the CDR3 is TGTGCCACCAGCCTCGTCGGGCAGGGTCCTTACGAGCAGTACTTC. Protein sequence: CATSLVGQGPYEQYF. V gene TRBV15 combines with J gene TRBJ2-7, with D tentatively TRBD1 (5 bases). The CDR3 spans 15 residues. The ends were cut back, 5 bases at V and 4 bases at J, with 18 bases in the middle. The germline gives CDR1 LNHNV, CDR2 YYDKDF (reference sequence).

This clone was seen once. The gene calls are TRBV2 and TRBJ2-1; 7 nucleotides match TRBD1. Trimming cost V 4 bases and J 6 bases; bases outside gene matches: 3. CDR1 is SNHLY and CDR2 is FYNNEI in the germline V gene. This CDR3 comprises 13 residues. CDR3: CASSGRGRNEQFF. The CDR3 nucleotides are TGTGCCAGCAGTGGAAGGGGGCGCAATGAGCAGTTCTTC.

The chain employs TRBV3-1 (or the pseudogene TRBV3-2) and TRBJ2-5; D is unclear. The germline V gene encodes CDR1 LGHDT and CDR2 YNNKEL (reference sequence). This CDR3 is 15 amino acids long. V was clipped by 6 bases and J by 4 bases, with 18 bases between them. The CDR3: CASRPGIRIPETQYF. Here the CDR3 DNA reads TGTGCCAGCAGGCCAGGAATACGCATCCCAGAGACCCAGTACTTC.

The table lists this clone with a few counts. The chain combines TRBV6-2 or TRBV6-3 with TRBJ1-5; D not certain. The CDR3 is 14 residues long. Germline-derived CDR1 and CDR2 are MNHEY and SVGEGT. Trimming took off 4 bases at V and 3 bases at J, with 10 bases between the two ends. In DNA form, the CDR3 reads TGTGCCAGCAGTTGGATGTCAGACAATCAGCCCCAGCATTTT. Encoded protein: CASSWMSDNQPQHF.

The CDR3 coding sequence is TGTGCCAGCAGCCCTCTACAACGCGGGGCAGGGTACTATGGCTACACCTTC. This gives the protein CASSPLQRGAGYYGYTF. The chain links TRBV4-2 to TRBJ1-2, with a possible D match to TRBD1 (5 bases). Germline CDR1 reads LGHNA; CDR2 reads YNFKEQ. V dropped 4 bases and J dropped 3 bases, with 21 bases sitting between them. CDR3 length equals 17 residues.

This clone was recorded once. V usage is TRBV2 and J usage is TRBJ1-2, with D uncertain. The V and J ends lost 3 bases and 3 bases respectively, with 14 bases between them. Germline V lookup: CDR1 SNHLY, CDR2 FYNNEI. The CDR3 covers 15 residues. CDR3 coding DNA: TGTGCCAGCAGTGAGACTTTACCCGCAGACTATGGCTACACCTTC. The encoded protein is CASSETLPADYGYTF.

The chain has TRBV6-6 and TRBJ2-3; TRBD1 or TRBD2 may be the D gene (5 bases each). CDR1 is MNHNY, CDR2 SVGAGI, per germline (reference sequence). The CDR3 runs to 14 residues. V shed 2 bases and J shed 4 bases, with 10 bases lying between them. The CDR3 loop reads CASSYRPGPDTQYF. In DNA, the CDR3 is TGTGCCAGCAGTTACCGTCCGGGGCCAGATACGCAGTATTTT.

The chain recombines TRBV7-2 with TRBJ1-3, with 7 bases matching TRBD1. This CDR3 has 17 amino acids. Germline lookup yields CDR1 SGHTA and CDR2 FQGNSA. V lost 5 bases, J lost 4 bases, and 14 bases stayed unmatched. CDR3 sequence: CASSHPGAGGTGNTIYF. In nucleotides, the CDR3 is TGTGCCAGCAGCCACCCAGGTGCAGGGGGTACAGGAAACACCATATATTTT.

The chain uses TRBV30 and TRBJ1-2, with no clear D. Germline values: CDR1 GTSNPN, CDR2 SVGIG (reference sequence). The CDR3 extends over 14 amino acids. V was clipped by 1 base and J by 0 bases, with 9 bases between them. CDR3 DNA: TGTGCCTGGAGTGAACCCGGATCTAACTATGGCTACACCTTC. It translates to CAWSEPGSNYGYTF.